The 24 T cell receptor beta chains in this list originate from one sample, sequenced in a study of T cells in Graves' hyperthyroidism and ophthalmopathy. TCR beta CDR3 region amplification was performed from RNA transcripts. A first-round RT-PCR of the TCR CDR3 used the HTBI primer set. TCRdb re-called the multiplex PCR reads through MiXCR, storing one row per CDR3 protein. The sample consists of some 300,000 distinct CDR3 sequences, roughly 20% of them appearing once. The sample was blood. Receptor source: a man aged 45-60 years with Graves' ophthalmopathy.

The chain couples TRBV24-1 to TRBJ1-5, with D unclear. V was cut by 5 bases and J by 0 bases, with 19 bases left in between. Germline CDR1 and CDR2: KGHDR and SFDVKD. This CDR3 has 18 residues. The CDR3, as DNA: TGTGCCACCAGTGTGCAAGACGGGAGACGGGATAGCAATCAGCCCCAGCATTTT. Translated: CATSVQDGRRDSNQPQHF.

The gene calls are TRBV30 and TRBJ2-3; TRBD1 agrees at 8 bases. Unmatched junction bases numbered 18, after V lost 5 bases and J lost 2 bases. Germline CDR1 is GTSNPN and CDR2 is SVGIG (reference sequence). CDR3 length: 18 residues. DNA for the CDR3: TGTGCCTGGTTTCCGCGGCAGGGGGCGCGCCCTGACACAGATACGCAGTATTTT. Translating it yields CAWFPRQGARPDTDTQYF.

This clonotype was seen more than once but under ten times. The rearrangement links TRBV5-1 to TRBJ2-7; D possibly corresponds to TRBD2 (5 bases). Germline loops: CDR1 SGHRS, CDR2 YFSETQ. V gave up 4 bases and J gave up 0 bases, with 14 bases separating them. The CDR3 contains 15 residues. The CDR3 spells CASSAGLSSSYEQYF. As DNA, the CDR3 is TGCGCCAGCAGCGCGGGTCTCTCGTCCTCCTACGAGCAGTACTTC. Using reference TRBV5-1 and TRBJ2-7 for the parts outside the CDR3, the full variable domain is KAGVTQTPRYLIKTRGQQVTLSCSPISGHRSVSWYQQTPGQGLQFLFEYFSETQRNKGNFPGRFSGRQFSNSRSEMNVSTLELGDSALYLCASSAGLSSSYEQYFGPGTRLTVT.

This clonotype was detected ten times or more. This chain connects TRBV28 to TRBJ1-1; 9 bases align to TRBD1. V was clipped by 7 bases and J by 4 bases; unmatched bases: 13. Germline V lookup: CDR1 MDHEN, CDR2 SYDVKM. CDR3 length equals 16 residues. The CDR3 DNA follows: TGTGCCAGCACCCCGTCCGGGACAGGGATTGGCACTGAAGCTTTCTTT. Protein product: CASTPSGTGIGTEAFF.

This clonotype was seen at least ten times. This chain connects TRBV28 to TRBJ2-7, with TRBD2 matching 15 bases. The CDR3 sequence is 15 residues long. CDR1 and CDR2 (germline): MDHEN, SYDVKM. The junction had 4 bases not matched to a gene; V was cut back by 6 bases and J by 4 bases. The CDR3 here is CASRPGTSGRYEQYF. The CDR3 DNA reads as TGTGCCAGCAGACCCGGGACTAGCGGGAGGTACGAGCAGTACTTC.

This clonotype was seen more than once but under ten times. The chain joins TRBV3-1 to TRBJ2-2; D remains unclear. Germline loops: CDR1 LGHDT, CDR2 YNNKEL (reference sequence). The V gene lost 6 bases and the J gene lost 0 bases, with 11 bases spanning the gap. The CDR3 length is 15 residues. The CDR3 here is CASSRRNPNTGELFF. The CDR3 region has the DNA TGTGCCAGCAGTCGCCGGAACCCGAACACCGGGGAGCTGTTTTTT. Filled out from reference TRBV3-1 and TRBJ2-2, the complete variable domain reads DTAVSQTPKYLVTQMGNDKSIKCEQNLGHDTMYWYKQDSKKFLKIMFSYNNKELIINETVPNRFSPKSPDKAHLNLHINSLELGDSAVYFCASSRRNPNTGELFFGEGSRLTVL.

The V gene is TRBV5-1, the J gene TRBJ2-7, with 11 nucleotides matching TRBD2. The V segment lost 4 bases and the J segment 9 bases; nucleotides outside the gene matches: 12. From germline, CDR1 is SGHRS and CDR2 YFSETQ. This CDR3 contains 15 residues. The DNA of the CDR3 is TGCGCCAGCAGCGGTCAAGGGACTAGCGGAATTGGGCAGTACTTC. Amino acid sequence: CASSGQGTSGIGQYF. The whole variable domain, filled in from reference TRBV5-1 and TRBJ2-7, reads KAGVTQTPRYLIKTRGQQVTLSCSPISGHRSVSWYQQTPGQGLQFLFEYFSETQRNKGNFPGRFSGRQFSNSRSEMNVSTLELGDSALYLCASSGQGTSGIGQYFGPGTRLTVT.

This clonotype was seen only a few times. This chain uses TRBV25-1 with TRBJ2-7; D gene uncertain. Germline assignment: CDR1 MGHDK and CDR2 SYGVNS. The length of the CDR3 is 13 residues. The ends were cut back, 3 bases at V and 2 bases at J, with 8 bases in the middle. In nucleotides, the CDR3 is TGTGCCAGCAGTGACCACGGGCCCTACGAGCAGTACTTC. This sequence encodes CASSDHGPYEQYF.

This sequence joins TRBV2 and TRBJ1-3, with D unclear. This CDR3 is built from 12 residues. With 9 bases removed from V and 0 bases from J, the gap between germline ends came to 6 bases. Germline V gene sequence: CDR1 SNHLY, CDR2 FYNNEI. The CDR3 loop reads CARVPSGNTIYF. The CDR3 DNA sequence: TGTGCCAGGGTGCCCTCTGGAAACACCATATATTTT.

This clonotype was observed a handful of times. The chain carries TRBV19 and TRBJ2-7; D uncertain. V lost 1 base and J 6 bases, leaving 4 bases between the germline ends. The CDR3 has 11 amino acids. The V gene's germline CDR1 is LNHDA and CDR2 SQIVND (reference sequence). The CDR3 is CASSIGSEQYF. The DNA for the CDR3 is TGTGCCAGTAGTATAGGGAGCGAGCAGTACTTC.

This clonotype was detected ten times or more. This rearrangement joins TRBV2 to TRBJ1-4, with D perhaps matching TRBD1 (5 bases). Germline CDR1 SNHLY, CDR2 FYNNEI. Trimming removed 2 bases from V and 11 bases from J, with 15 bases in between. The CDR3 runs to 14 residues. The CDR3 region is CASSELSGRGKLFF. The DNA of the CDR3 is TGTGCCAGCAGTGAATTGTCAGGGCGAGGTAAACTGTTTTTT.

The sample holds one count of this clonotype. This rearrangement joins TRBV20-1 to TRBJ2-1; 12 nucleotides match TRBD2. Germline CDR1 DFQATT, CDR2 SNEGSKA (reference sequence). The V segment lost 0 bases and the J segment 8 bases; nucleotides outside the gene matches: 11. CDR3 length equals 17 residues. The CDR3 nucleotides are TGCAGTGCTAGAGATATCGCTAGCGGGAGGGCCGGCGATGAGCAGTTCTTC. It codes for CSARDIASGRAGDEQFF.

There are many counts of this clonotype. The chain is built from TRBV28 and TRBJ1-1, with D possibly matching TRBD1 (5 bases). This CDR3 has 15 residues. Trimming stripped 5 bases from V and 2 bases from J, with 15 bases between. Germline CDR1 MDHEN, CDR2 SYDVKM. This chain's CDR3 is CASSAPGGVNTEAFF. In nucleotides, the CDR3 is TGTGCCAGCAGTGCCCCGGGAGGGGTTAACACTGAAGCTTTCTTT.

As concerns this clonotype: A much larger clone lies a single base off, so this may be a read error. This sequence joins TRBV3-1 and TRBJ2-1; D call uncertain. Per germline, CDR1 LGHDT and CDR2 YNNKEL (reference sequence). The CDR3 is 13 amino acids. As DNA, the CDR3 is TGTGCCAGCAGCCAAGAGGAGACGCGCAAGCAGTCCTTC. Translation gives CASSQEETRKQSF.

V is TRBV6-1 and J is TRBJ2-3, with D perhaps TRBD2 (6 bases). This CDR3 is built from 16 residues. Germline values: CDR1 MNHNS, CDR2 SASEGT. V was clipped by 5 bases and J by 0 bases, with 15 bases between them. CDR3 DNA: TGTGCCAGCAGTCCCGTGGCCGGGGGTAGCACAGATACGCAGTATTTT. Translation gives CASSPVAGGSTDTQYF.

The chain has TRBV19 and TRBJ2-7; a weak D match, TRBD2 (6 bases). The CDR3 is 14 amino acids. In germline, CDR1 is LNHDA, CDR2 SQIVND (reference sequence). The V end lost 8 bases, the J end lost 0 bases, and 14 bases lay between the germline ends. The CDR3 reads CASAPWRDSYEQYF. CDR3 coding DNA: TGTGCCAGTGCGCCGTGGCGGGACTCCTACGAGCAGTACTTC. Based on the CDR3 plus reference TRBV19 and TRBJ2-7, the full variable domain is DGGITQSPKYLFRKEGQNVTLSCEQNLNHDAMYWYRQDPGQGLRLIYYSQIVNDFQKGDIAEGYSVSREKKESFPLTVTSAQKNPTAFYLCASAPWRDSYEQYFGPGTRLTVT.

The chain links TRBV18 to TRBJ2-7; D is possibly TRBD1 (6 bases). CDR1 and CDR2 (germline): KGHSH, LQKENI. Trimming shortened V by 2 bases and J by 3 bases, and 11 bases separated the two germline ends. This CDR3 has 14 amino acids. The CDR3 loop is CASSPTDSIYEQYF. The CDR3 DNA is TGTGCCAGCTCACCAACGGACAGCATCTACGAGCAGTACTTC. Based on the CDR3 plus reference TRBV18 and TRBJ2-7, the full variable domain is NAGVMQNPRHLVRRRGQEARLRCSPMKGHSHVYWYRQLPEEGLKFMVYLQKENIIDESGMPKERFSAEFPKEGPSILRIQQVVRGDSAAYFCASSPTDSIYEQYFGPGTRLTVT.

The chain carries TRBV10-1 and TRBJ2-1; perhaps D is TRBD1 or TRBD2 (5 bases each). Germline lookup yields CDR1 WNHNN and CDR2 SYGVQD (reference sequence). The CDR3 covers 14 residues. Trimming took 6 bases from V and 4 from J, leaving 13 bases between them. In DNA form, the CDR3 reads TGCGCCAGCAGCCGGGGCATGGGATACAATGAGCAGTTCTTC. It translates to CASSRGMGYNEQFF.

Ten or more counts support this clonotype. J is TRBJ2-1 and V is TRBV2, with D possibly TRBD2 on 6 matching bases. The length of the CDR3 is 11 residues. CDR1 is SNHLY, CDR2 FYNNEI, per germline. Trimming shortened V by 3 bases and J by 9 bases, and 6 bases separated the two germline ends. CDR3 nucleotides: TGTGCCAGCAGTGAGGGGGGTGAGCAGTTCTTC. Protein sequence: CASSEGGEQFF.

This chain uses TRBV15 with TRBJ2-1, with TRBD1 identical over 8 bases. The length of the CDR3 is 16 residues. V shed 5 bases, J shed 3 bases, and the junction held 9 bases outside the gene matches. Germline CDR1 and CDR2: LNHNV and YYDKDF (reference sequence). The CDR3 loop is CATSESGQGYYNEQFF. The DNA for the CDR3 is TGTGCCACCAGCGAGAGCGGACAGGGCTACTACAATGAGCAGTTCTTC. The whole variable domain, filled in from reference TRBV15 and TRBJ2-1, reads DAMVIQNPRYQVTQFGKPVTLSCSQTLNHNVMYWYQQKSSQAPKLLFHYYDKDFNNEADTPDNFQSRRPNTSFCFLDIRSPGLGDTAMYLCATSESGQGYYNEQFFGPGTRLTVL.

This clonotype showed up many times. CDR3 residues: CASSELAGVDNEQFF. The DNA of the CDR3 is TGTGCCAGCAGTGAATTAGCGGGAGTAGACAATGAGCAGTTCTTC. V is TRBV6-1 and J is TRBJ2-1, with 9 bases identical to TRBD2. CDR1 is MNHNS and CDR2 is SASEGT in the germline V gene. Unmatched junction bases numbered 4, after V lost 2 bases and J lost 5 bases. The CDR3 covers 15 residues.

This rearrangement joins TRBV20-1 to TRBJ2-7, with 11 bases that match TRBD2. The CDR3 has 13 residues. Germline CDR1 and CDR2: DFQATT and SNEGSKA (reference sequence). CDR3 residues: CRAEGTSGYEQYF. DNA of the CDR3: TGCAGGGCAGAAGGGACTAGCGGTTACGAGCAGTACTTC.

This clonotype was seen repeatedly, ten times or more. This chain links TRBV11-3 with TRBJ2-3; 7 positions agree with TRBD2. Germline V CDR1 and CDR2: SGHNT, YENEEA. Losses at the gene ends were 3 bases for V and 0 bases for J; bases not matched to a gene: 3. The CDR3 has 15 amino acids. CDR3 amino acids: CASSLGEGSTDTQYF. CDR3 in DNA: TGTGCCAGCAGCTTGGGGGAGGGCAGCACAGATACGCAGTATTTT. The variable domain in full, with the rest retrieved from reference TRBV11-3 and TRBJ2-3, is EAGVVQSPRYKIIEKKQPVAFWCNPISGHNTLYWYLQNLGQGPELLIRYENEEAVDDSQLPKDRFSAERLKGVDSTLKIQPAELGDSAVYLCASSLGEGSTDTQYFGPGTRLTVL.

The chain recombines TRBV2 with TRBJ1-5; TRBD1 agrees at 7 bases. This CDR3 spans 13 amino acids. The V segment lost 2 bases and the J segment 11 bases; nucleotides outside the gene matches: 6. Looked up from germline, CDR1 is SNHLY and CDR2 is FYNNEI. Here the CDR3 reads CASSERTGRSQHF. The DNA for the CDR3 is TGTGCCAGCAGTGAAAGGACAGGAAGGTCCCAGCATTTT.